Listed here are 20 T cell receptor beta chains from one sample, sequenced in a study of cytomegalovirus exposure and HLA in healthy donors (dated by TCRdb to the late 2010s). Libraries were made using the immunoSEQ multiplex PCR assay. The multiplex PCR relied on a mix of 60 forward primers for TCR Vbeta segments and 13 reverse primers for TCR Jbeta segments. The source is immuneACCESS, and TCRdb retained only in-frame sequences with V and J called. Part of the clones is not carried over; for the studies checked, unresolved V genes explain less than half of this, and the remainder is unexplained. The sample table contains around 130,000 clones; only one count was recorded for 82% of them. The ten largest clonotypes hold around 11% of the sample. Source material: PBMCs. Receptors were obtained from a male donor in good health and CMV-seropositive.

This chain connects TRBV6-4 to TRBJ2-5; 11 bases agree with TRBD2. V shed 5 bases and J 1 base; nucleotides not matched to a gene: 6. CDR1 and CDR2 from the germline V gene are MRHNA and SNTAGT. The CDR3 is 16 residues long. CDR3 sequence (DNA): TGTGCCAGCAGTCCTACCGGGACTAGCGGCCAAGAGACCCAGTACTTC. The encoded protein is CASSPTGTSGQETQYF.

This rearrangement joins TRBV7-3 to TRBJ2-7, with 7 positions matching TRBD1. CDR1 is SGHTA, CDR2 FQGTGA, per germline. This CDR3 region has 13 residues. J lost 5 bases, V lost 5 bases, and 6 bases had no gene match. Written as DNA, the CDR3 is TGTGCCAGCAGCGCACTAGGGGGCGACGAGCAGTACTTC. Residues: CASSALGGDEQYF.

A few counts support this clone. The chain has TRBV6-5 and TRBJ2-3; 11 bases map to TRBD2. After removal of 5 bases from V and 6 bases from J, the junction contained 4 bases not matched to a gene. This CDR3 spans 14 amino acids. Germline values: CDR1 MNHEY, CDR2 SVGAGI. Written as DNA, the CDR3 is TGTGCCAGCAGTCAACTAGCGGGAGAGGATACGCAGTATTTT. This sequence encodes CASSQLAGEDTQYF.

This clone is a singleton in its sample. This chain joins TRBV27 and TRBJ1-2; weak D call: TRBD1 (5 bases). Deletions cut 4 bases from V and 8 bases from J, with 14 bases between. Germline V gene data show CDR1 as MNHEY and CDR2 as SMNVEV (reference sequence). The CDR3 has 13 amino acids. The DNA for the CDR3 is TGTGCCAGCAGTTCAATAATGACAGACGGCTACACCTTC. Residues: CASSSIMTDGYTF.

The chain uses TRBV6-6 and TRBJ2-3; 7 bases map to TRBD2. The germline V gene has CDR1 MNHNY and CDR2 SVGAGI (reference sequence). CDR3 length equals 12 residues. V shed 6 bases, J shed 3 bases, and the junction held 0 bases outside the gene matches. The chain's CDR3 is CASRGGTDTQYF. In nucleotides, the CDR3 is TGTGCCAGCAGGGGGGGGACAGATACGCAGTATTTT.

As DNA, the CDR3 is TGTGCCAGCAGCCAGGGGGAAGGTCGGCCCCAGCATTTT. Protein: CASSQGEGRPQHF. This chain joins TRBV7-3 and TRBJ1-5, with TRBD1 identical over 7 bases. CDR3 length: 13 amino acids. Germline trimming cut 5 bases from V and 9 bases from J; bases unmatched to any gene: 7. Germline V gene sequence: CDR1 SGHTA, CDR2 FQGTGA.

The chain uses TRBV4-2 and TRBJ2-1, with D possibly being TRBD1 (5 bases). Trimming stripped 1 base from V and 3 bases from J, with 10 bases between. The length of the CDR3 is 15 residues. Germline V gene data show CDR1 as LGHNA and CDR2 as YNFKEQ. CDR3 bases: TGTGCCAGCAGCCAAGCCCTAGACAGCTACAATGAGCAGTTCTTC. It is translated as CASSQALDSYNEQFF.

The chain has TRBV28 and TRBJ1-1; D gene uncertain. The CDR3 has 14 residues. Germline CDR1 is MDHEN and CDR2 is SYDVKM. Deletions cut 7 bases from V and 2 bases from J, with 14 bases between. CDR3 protein: CASTEPPHNTEAFF. CDR3 nucleotides: TGTGCCAGCACCGAACCCCCACATAACACTGAAGCTTTCTTT.

The chain carries TRBV18 and TRBJ2-2, with 7 bases identical to TRBD1. The germline V gene encodes CDR1 KGHSH and CDR2 LQKENI. The CDR3 extends over 16 amino acids. Losses at the gene ends were 2 bases for V and 3 bases for J; bases not matched to a gene: 6. CDR3 residues: CASSPDRVSYTGELFF. CDR3 DNA: TGTGCCAGCTCACCAGACAGGGTCTCGTACACCGGGGAGCTGTTTTTT.

The chain employs TRBV27 and TRBJ2-1; D is perhaps TRBD2 (5 bases). V lost 6 bases to trimming and J lost 8 bases, with 14 bases between them. CDR3 length: 13 residues. In germline, CDR1 is MNHEY, CDR2 SMNVEV (reference sequence). CDR3 bases: TGTGCCAGCAGAGGACTTGCCCGGGATGAGCAGTTCTTC. It encodes CASRGLARDEQFF.

The CDR3 is CASSQGTGTNSPLHF. The CDR3 nucleotides read TGCGCCAGCAGTCAAGGGACAGGGACCAATTCACCCCTCCACTTT. The rearrangement uses TRBV23-1 and TRBJ1-6; 9 bases line up with TRBD1. TRBV23-1 has ORF status, its function being uncertain. The V segment lost 2 bases and the J segment 7 bases; nucleotides outside the gene matches: 3. CDR3 length: 15 amino acids.

The rearrangement joins TRBV5-4 to TRBJ1-1; the D gene is possibly TRBD1 (6 bases). Between the trimmed V and J ends, which lost 3 bases and 4 bases, there was a span of 10 bases. The CDR3 extends over 13 amino acids. CDR1 and CDR2 (germline): SGHNT, YYREEE (reference sequence). Here the CDR3 DNA reads TGTGCCAGCAGCTGGCAACAGGGCACTGAAGCTTTCTTT. Its translation: CASSWQQGTEAFF. Using reference TRBV5-4 and TRBJ1-1 for the parts outside the CDR3, the full variable domain is ETGVTQSPTHLIKTRGQQVTLRCSSQSGHNTVSWYQQALGQGPQFIFQYYREEENGRGNFPPRFSGLQFPNYSSELNVNALELDDSALYLCASSWQQGTEAFFGQGTRLTVV.

This clone showed up just a few times. The rearrangement joins TRBV19 to TRBJ1-2; D unclear. The CDR3 consists of 16 residues. Germline V gives CDR1 LNHDA, CDR2 SQIVND (reference sequence). V lost 0 bases and J lost 2, with 13 bases in between. CDR3 in amino acids: CASSIDPRGSNYGYTF. Here the CDR3 DNA reads TGTGCCAGTAGTATAGATCCCCGGGGAAGCAACTATGGCTACACCTTC.

This clone has just a few counts. The V and J genes are TRBV30 and TRBJ1-2, with D perhaps TRBD1 (6 bases). Trimming removed 4 bases from V and 6 bases from J, with 18 bases in between. The CDR3 is made up of 14 amino acids. Germline lookup yields CDR1 GTSNPN and CDR2 SVGIG (reference sequence). The CDR3 bases are TGTGCCTGGATCGGGGCAGGGGTTAAGGATGGCTACACCTTC. Its translation is CAWIGAGVKDGYTF.

The rearrangement uses TRBV28 and TRBJ2-7; TRBD2 matches 8 bases. The junction had 12 bases not matched to a gene; V was cut back by 8 bases and J by 6 bases. The CDR3 spans 14 residues. Germline CDR1 and CDR2: MDHEN and SYDVKM. The chain's CDR3 is CASFDSGKPSEQYF. CDR3 in DNA: TGTGCCAGCTTCGATAGCGGGAAACCCTCCGAGCAGTACTTC.

V gene TRBV14 combines with J gene TRBJ1-4; a weak D match, TRBD1 (5 bases). The V gene lost 1 base and the J gene lost 0 bases, with 15 bases spanning the gap. The CDR3 spans 18 residues. Germline loops: CDR1 SGHDN, CDR2 FVKESK. CDR3: CASSQGYRRYATNEKLFF. The CDR3 DNA reads TGTGCCAGCAGCCAAGGATACAGGCGATATGCAACTAATGAAAAACTGTTTTTT.

This clone occurred a few times. The chain carries TRBV7-8 and TRBJ2-7; the D is unclear. The length of the CDR3 is 15 residues. Looked up from germline, CDR1 is SGHVS and CDR2 is FQNEAQ. Trimming cost V 5 bases and J 0 bases, with 14 bases left between them. The CDR3 reads CASSALAVSSYEQYF. The CDR3, as DNA: TGTGCCAGCAGCGCCTTAGCCGTTAGCTCCTACGAGCAGTACTTC.

In this sample, this clone turned up once. This chain uses TRBV30 with TRBJ2-1, with 11 bases aligning to TRBD2. Germline V gene sequence: CDR1 GTSNPN, CDR2 SVGIG (reference sequence). This CDR3 spans 14 amino acids. Trimming at V came to 3 bases and at J to 10 bases, leaving 8 bases not matched to a gene. CDR3 sequence (DNA): TGTGCCTGGAGCCCGGGACTAGCGGAGTTAGAGCAGTTCTTC. Its protein is CAWSPGLAELEQFF.

The chain uses TRBV11-2 and TRBJ2-7; unclear D gene. Germline V gives CDR1 SGHAT, CDR2 FQNNGV. Between the trimmed V and J ends, which lost 0 bases and 4 bases, there was a span of 7 bases. The CDR3 runs 13 residues. CDR3 sequence (DNA): TGTGCCAGCAGCTTAGATCCCGGGTACGAGCAGTACTTC. This codes for CASSLDPGYEQYF.

The V and J genes are TRBV5-1 and TRBJ2-3; weak D call: TRBD1 (5 bases). CDR1 and CDR2 (germline): SGHRS, YFSETQ. This CDR3 comprises 15 residues. Trimming took 4 bases from V and 0 from J, leaving 12 bases between them. CDR3: CASSTVGRSTDTQYF. Written as DNA, the CDR3 is TGCGCCAGCAGCACGGTGGGGCGGAGCACAGATACGCAGTATTTT. The variable domain in full, with the rest retrieved from reference TRBV5-1 and TRBJ2-3, is KAGVTQTPRYLIKTRGQQVTLSCSPISGHRSVSWYQQTPGQGLQFLFEYFSETQRNKGNFPGRFSGRQFSNSRSEMNVSTLELGDSALYLCASSTVGRSTDTQYFGPGTRLTVL.